Each of the 5 T cell receptor beta chains below was sequenced from the same sample in a study of cytomegalovirus exposure and HLA in healthy donors. The assay was immunoSEQ multiplex PCR, and TCRdb's table has in-frame clones only and misses some. Among about 160,000 clones listed, about 90% were seen once. The source material was PBMCs. All receptors derive from a woman aged 18-35 years in good health and CMV-seropositive.

The chain has TRBV5-6 and TRBJ1-2; possible D gene TRBD1, 5 bases. Trimming took 0 bases from V and 1 from J, leaving 10 bases between them. Germline CDR1 SGHDT, CDR2 YYEEEE. The CDR3 contains 15 residues. The CDR3 DNA sequence: TGTGCCAGCAGCTTGGAAGGGGTGGGTAACTATGGCTACACCTTC. This translates into CASSLEGVGNYGYTF.

This clone was detected a few times. The chain combines TRBV7-3 with TRBJ1-1, with a weak D call TRBD1 (5 bases). Germline assignment: CDR1 SGHTA and CDR2 FQGTGA. The CDR3 is 15 amino acids. Trimming pared 5 bases from V and 2 bases from J, leaving 15 bases between. CDR3 DNA sequence: TGTGCCAGCAGCCCCTTAACGGGGGTAAACACTGAAGCTTTCTTT. Residues: CASSPLTGVNTEAFF.

This chain links TRBV29-1 with TRBJ2-3; D uncertain. The germline V gene has CDR1 SQVTM and CDR2 ANQGSEA. There are 13 residues in the CDR3. Trimming stripped 4 bases from V and 2 bases from J, with 10 bases between. CDR3 nucleotide sequence: TGCAGCGTTGTTTGGCAGTCCACAGATACGCAGTATTTT. It is translated as CSVVWQSTDTQYF.

The V call is TRBV2, the J call TRBJ1-5; a possible D gene is TRBD1 (5 bases). Trimming removed 0 bases from V and 1 base from J, with 10 bases in between. Germline lookup yields CDR1 SNHLY and CDR2 FYNNEI. This CDR3 comprises 16 residues. The DNA for the CDR3 is TGTGCCAGCAGTGAAGCGGAAGGGGCAAGCAATCAGCCCCAGCATTTT. Protein sequence: CASSEAEGASNQPQHF.

The V call is TRBV7-3, the J call TRBJ2-3, with 13 bases aligning to TRBD2. This CDR3 is built from 18 residues. Germline V gene sequence: CDR1 SGHTA, CDR2 FQGTGA. Trimming took 5 bases from V and 3 from J; bases not matched to a gene: 11. CDR3 DNA: TGTGCCAGCAGCCCCAGGACTAGCGGGAGTTTTGTGACAGATACGCAGTATTTT. Protein: CASSPRTSGSFVTDTQYF.